This T cell receptor (beta chain) was recovered during a study of esophageal squamous cell carcinoma under preoperative chemotherapy. Study context: TCR repertoires were profiled from both peripheral blood T cells and tumor-infiltrating lymphocytes. Study-level findings and limits: Tumor-infiltrating lymphocytes showed no significant post-chemotherapy TCR diversity increase, unlike peripheral T cells. Clonal contraction, more than amplification, hit abundant clones after paclitaxel-nedaplatin.

TCRdb re-called the PCR reads through MiXCR, storing one row per CDR3 protein. Found here are about 15,000 distinct CDR3 sequences, roughly half of them singletons; the top ten hold over 25%. This sample's time point: before preoperative PTX-NDP chemotherapy. Before surgery, patients were given preoperative paclitaxel-nedaplatin chemotherapy. The CDR3 contains 14 residues. V lost 7 bases and J lost 10; bases outside the gene matches: 15. Germline lookup yields CDR1 MDHEN and CDR2 SYDVKM. This clonotype has at least ten counts. The antigen is undetermined. The chain carries TRBV28 and TRBJ2-7; 8 bases are a match to TRBD2. This sample was gathered from a patient given preoperative chemotherapy. This receptor was obtained from a human donor with esophageal squamous cell carcinoma. The donor label of this sample is uncertain. CDR3 sequence: CASIPGGDSSSQYF. Written as DNA, the CDR3 is TGTGCCAGCATCCCCGGGGGGGACTCCTCCTCCCAGTACTTC.